This T cell receptor (beta chain) was profiled in a study of T cells in Graves' hyperthyroidism and ophthalmopathy. This CDR3 comprises 14 residues. Germline lookup yields CDR1 SGHDT and CDR2 YYEEEE. V was clipped by 5 bases and J by 8 bases, with 16 bases between them. It was RNA transcripts that yielded the amplified TCR beta CDR3 regions. During a first-round RT-PCR of the TCR CDR3, the HTBI primer set was used. TCRdb passed the multiplex PCR reads through MiXCR, listing each CDR3 protein once. The profile shows almost 600,000 distinct CDR3 sequences, approximately 15% of them singletons. This clonotype was found many times.

This sequence joins TRBV5-6 and TRBJ1-4, with unresolved D. The source of this sequence is a woman aged 25 to 45 with Graves' hyperthyroidism that later progressed to Graves' ophthalmopathy. The sequenced sample consisted of blood. The CDR3 DNA reads TGTGCCAGCAGTTCTCTTCGGCGGCGGGAAAAACTGTTTTTT. It is translated as CASSSLRRREKLFF.